Sequencing of this T cell receptor beta chain was carried out in a study of OX40 agonist ivuxolimab in advanced cancers. Study-level background: A mean age of approximately 58 years, range about 20 to 79, was recorded, and roughly 80% were male. Previous treatment with anti-PD-1, anti-PD-L1 or anti-CTLA-4 therapy was allowed; less than 45% had received some. Whole-study results and caveats: By week 6 at 0.1 to 3.0 mg/kg, blood CD4+ and CD8+ T cells had expanded clonally.

CDR3 size: 14 residues. Germline CDR1 SGHNT, CDR2 YYREEE (reference sequence). V lost 0 bases and J 5 bases, leaving 11 bases between the germline ends. Clones were sequenced by immunoSEQ multiplex PCR, and TCRdb holds only the in-frame ones, with some missing. The sample yields around 46,000 clones, 82% seen once. A remark on this clone: Its antigen is unknown.

This sequence joins TRBV5-4 and TRBJ1-1; D gene uncertain. The sequence was collected from an adult with an advanced solid tumor such as melanoma, head and neck, liver or kidney cancer. The sample consisted of CD4+ or CD8+ T cells sorted from blood, taken in a trial of the OX40 agonist ivuxolimab. The CDR3 nucleotides are TGTGCCAGCAGCTTGGATACGGGAGGGACTGAAGCTTTCTTT. Its translation: CASSLDTGGTEAFF. The whole variable domain, filled in from reference TRBV5-4 and TRBJ1-1, reads ETGVTQSPTHLIKTRGQQVTLRCSSQSGHNTVSWYQQALGQGPQFIFQYYREEENGRGNFPPRFSGLQFPNYSSELNVNALELDDSALYLCASSLDTGGTEAFFGQGTRLTVV.